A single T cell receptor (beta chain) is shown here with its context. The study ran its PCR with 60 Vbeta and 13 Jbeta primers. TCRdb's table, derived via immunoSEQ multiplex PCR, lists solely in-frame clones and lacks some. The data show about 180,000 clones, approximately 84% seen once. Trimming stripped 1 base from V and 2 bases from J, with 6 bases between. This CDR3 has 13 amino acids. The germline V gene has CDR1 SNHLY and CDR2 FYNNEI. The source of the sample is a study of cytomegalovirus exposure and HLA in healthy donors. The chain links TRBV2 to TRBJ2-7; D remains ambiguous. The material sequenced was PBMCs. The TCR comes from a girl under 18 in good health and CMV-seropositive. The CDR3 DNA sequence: TGTGCCAGCAGTGAAGATAACACCTACGAGCAGTACTTC. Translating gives CASSEDNTYEQYF.